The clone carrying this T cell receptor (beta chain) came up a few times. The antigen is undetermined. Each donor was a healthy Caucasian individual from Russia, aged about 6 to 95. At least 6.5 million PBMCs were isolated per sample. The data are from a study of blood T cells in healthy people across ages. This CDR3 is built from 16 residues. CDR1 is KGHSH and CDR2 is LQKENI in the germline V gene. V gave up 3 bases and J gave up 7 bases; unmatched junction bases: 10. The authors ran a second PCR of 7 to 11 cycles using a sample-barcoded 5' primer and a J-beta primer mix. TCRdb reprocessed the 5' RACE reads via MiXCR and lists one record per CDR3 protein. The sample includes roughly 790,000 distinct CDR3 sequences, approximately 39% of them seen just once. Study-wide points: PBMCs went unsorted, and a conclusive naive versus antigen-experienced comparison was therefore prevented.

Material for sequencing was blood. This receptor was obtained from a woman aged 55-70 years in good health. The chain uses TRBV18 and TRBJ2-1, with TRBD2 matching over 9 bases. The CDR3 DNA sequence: TGTGCCAGCTCACCTATAGCGGGAGCATACGTGAATGAGCAGTTCTTC. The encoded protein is CASSPIAGAYVNEQFF.